These 10 T cell receptor beta chains came from one sample sequenced in a study of CD8+CD57+ T cells in acquired aplastic anemia. Selection for sequencing was limited to patients who had shown CD8+CD57+ cell expansion by flow cytometry. For CDR3 and TCR beta VDJ profiling, genomic DNA was the template used. TCRdb redid the calling of the reads with MiXCR, one entry per CDR3 protein. The data hold 200,000 to 250,000 distinct CDR3 sequences, with more than 55% observed a single time. Sample: sorted CD4+, CD8+, or CD8+CD57+ T cells (not recorded which) from PBMCs. These receptors were obtained from a human donor with aplastic anemia.

The count of this clonotype is one. V gene TRBV19 combines with J gene TRBJ1-5; D possibly corresponds to TRBD1 (6 bases). Germline CDR1 reads LNHDA; CDR2 reads SQIVND (reference sequence). CDR3 length: 16 amino acids. V was clipped by 1 base and J by 11 bases, with 21 bases between them. The CDR3 DNA sequence: TGTGCCAGTAGTATAGTCCTAGCGGGGGGGCAAGAGACCCAGCATTTT. It codes for CASSIVLAGGQETQHF. Full variable domain (remainder filled in from reference TRBV19 and TRBJ1-5): DGGITQSPKYLFRKEGQNVTLSCEQNLNHDAMYWYRQDPGQGLRLIYYSQIVNDFQKGDIAEGYSVSREKKESFPLTVTSAQKNPTAFYLCASSIVLAGGQETQHFGDGTRLSIL.

The V gene is TRBV15, the J gene TRBJ1-2, with a possible D match to TRBD1 (6 bases). This CDR3 region has 14 residues. Germline CDR1 is LNHNV and CDR2 is YYDKDF (reference sequence). V lost 3 bases, J lost 4 bases, and 12 bases lay in between. For the CDR3, the DNA is TGTGCCACCAGCAGTAGACAGGATTCCTATGGCTACACCTTC. Its translation: CATSSRQDSYGYTF.

This sequence joins TRBV7-2 and TRBJ2-3, with D unresolved. CDR3 length equals 13 residues. CDR1 is SGHTA, CDR2 FQGNSA, per germline. V shed 1 base and J shed 2 bases, with 4 bases lying between them. The CDR3 DNA sequence: TGTGCCAGCAGCTTAGAGACCACAGATACGCAGTATTTT. Its protein is CASSLETTDTQYF.

The DNA for the CDR3 is TGCGCCAGCAAAACGGGACTGATCACAGATACGCAGTATTTT. Translating it yields CASKTGLITDTQYF. The chain links TRBV10-2 to TRBJ2-3; possibly TRBD2 for D (6 bases). This CDR3 contains 14 residues. V was pared by 7 bases and J by 2 bases, with 13 bases between. CDR1 is WSHSY, CDR2 SAAADI, per germline.

The V and J genes are TRBV5-4 and TRBJ2-1; D gene unclear. Trimming stripped 1 base from V and 7 bases from J, with 3 bases between. This CDR3 is 11 amino acids long. CDR1 and CDR2 from the germline V gene are SGHNT and YYREEE (reference sequence). The CDR3 coding sequence is TGTGCCAGCAGCTTGACGAATGAGCAGTTCTTC. It encodes CASSLTNEQFF.

The V call is TRBV6-4, the J call TRBJ2-7; D may be TRBD2 (5 bases). The CDR3 is 14 residues long. Germline V gene lookup returns CDR1 MRHNA and CDR2 SNTAGT. Between the trimmed V and J ends, which lost 7 bases and 7 bases, there was a span of 20 bases. For the CDR3, the DNA is TGTGCCAGCAATACCCATTTCCCCAGGAGGGAGCAGTACTTC. Residues: CASNTHFPRREQYF.

This clonotype was observed a handful of times. This rearrangement joins TRBV7-9 to TRBJ1-2; unclear D gene. The V end was cut by 5 bases, the J end by 3 bases, with 19 bases between. This CDR3 region has 16 residues. Germline V CDR1 and CDR2: SEHNR, FQNEAQ (reference sequence). CDR3 bases: TGTGCCAGCAGCCTTCCGGTGGAAACCGTATACTATGGCTACACCTTC. Protein product: CASSLPVETVYYGYTF.

The V call is TRBV4-3, the J call TRBJ2-6; 16 nucleotides line up with TRBD2. The germline V gene has CDR1 LGHNA and CDR2 YSLEER. V trimming: 1 base; J trimming: 0 bases; junction bases outside the gene matches: 6. The CDR3 spans 21 residues. In DNA, the CDR3 is TGCGCCAGCAGCCAAGGGATCGGGACTAGCGGGGGGGCCTCTGGGGCCAACGTCCTGACTTTC. This translates into CASSQGIGTSGGASGANVLTF.

The rearrangement uses TRBV11-2 and TRBJ2-2; 14 nucleotides match TRBD2. The CDR3 loop spans 15 amino acids. Per germline, CDR1 SGHAT and CDR2 FQNNGV. V gave up 5 bases and J gave up 12 bases; unmatched junction bases: 8. The CDR3 reads CASSLGTSGGRKLFF. The CDR3 nucleotides read TGTGCCAGCAGCCTCGGGACTAGCGGGGGCCGGAAGCTGTTTTTT.

The chain recombines TRBV2 with TRBJ1-2; perhaps TRBD1 as D (6 bases). V lost 7 bases and J lost 4, with 16 bases in between. Germline CDR1 reads SNHLY; CDR2 reads FYNNEI. CDR3 size: 14 residues. The CDR3 region has the DNA TGTGCCAGCACCACGGACAGTTACTCCTATGGCTACACCTTC. Translating gives CASTTDSYSYGYTF. Using reference TRBV2 and TRBJ1-2 for the parts outside the CDR3, the full variable domain is EPEVTQTPSHQVTQMGQEVILRCVPISNHLYFYWYRQILGQKVEFLVSFYNNEISEKSEIFDDQFSVERPDGSNFTLKIRSTKLEDSAMYFCASTTDSYSYGYTFGSGTRLTVV.